This T cell receptor (beta chain) originates from a study of neoadjuvant anti-PD-1 for oral cavity cancer. Stated time point: after neoadjuvant nivolumab, at surgical resection. The repertoire was sequenced with immunoSEQ multiplex PCR; TCRdb's copy has only in-frame clones and lacks some. The data show around 37,000 clones, with about 36% seen just once and approximately 15% held by the top ten. CDR3 size: 14 residues. Trimming took off 2 bases at V and 0 bases at J, with 5 bases between the two ends. The germline gives CDR1 PRHDT, CDR2 FYEKMQ (reference sequence). Sequenced here: tumor tissue, sampled after nivolumab (anti-PD-1) treatment. The sequence came from a person between 35 and 79 years old with oral cavity squamous cell carcinoma. The rearrangement joins TRBV13 to TRBJ1-3; no reliable D call. CDR3 sequence (DNA): TGTGCCAGCAGCTTACCCAGCTCTGGAAACACCATATATTTT. Encoded protein: CASSLPSSGNTIYF.